The 18 T cell receptor beta chains reported below all come from one sample, sequenced in a study of blood T cell repertoires in COVID-19. Produced via immunoSEQ multiplex PCR; TCRdb's table is partial and in-frame only. Found here are some 220,000 clones, around 83% of them singletons; the top ten hold roughly 5.5%. The specimen was peripheral blood. Receptors originate from a woman in her 70s with COVID-19, enrolled during active disease.

This clone was detected only once. The chain recombines TRBV18 with TRBJ1-2; the D gene is possibly TRBD1 (5 bases). The CDR3 runs 14 residues. Per germline, CDR1 KGHSH and CDR2 LQKENI. Trimming shortened V by 2 bases and J by 4 bases, and 11 bases separated the two germline ends. The CDR3 DNA reads TGTGCCAGCTCACCAGGGCAGGGAAGCTATGGCTACACCTTC. Amino acids: CASSPGQGSYGYTF.

The CDR3 here is CASSQGGGQDLRKLFF. DNA of the CDR3: TGCGCCAGCAGCCAAGGGGGGGGACAGGATCTTAGGAAACTGTTTTTT. V usage is TRBV4-3 and J usage is TRBJ1-4; 8 bases are a match to TRBD1. The CDR3 extends over 16 amino acids. Trimming cost V 1 base and J 11 bases; bases outside gene matches: 12. Germline V gene lookup returns CDR1 LGHNA and CDR2 YSLEER.

The rearrangement joins TRBV9 to TRBJ2-7; 7 bases are a match to TRBD1. There are 15 residues in the CDR3. CDR1 is SGDLS, CDR2 YYNGEE, per germline. Losses at the gene ends were 3 bases for V and 0 bases for J; bases not matched to a gene: 6. CDR3 in DNA: TGTGCCAGCAGCGAGTACCGGGACAGCTCCTACGAGCAGTACTTC. Residues: CASSEYRDSSYEQYF.

This chain links TRBV18 with TRBJ1-2; TRBD1 aligns across 11 bases. From germline, CDR1 is KGHSH and CDR2 LQKENI. V lost 1 base to trimming and J lost 4 bases; unmatched junction nucleotides: 8. This CDR3 region has 17 residues. The CDR3 reads CASSPLSGTGGSYGYTF. Written as DNA, the CDR3 is TGTGCCAGCTCACCACTCTCAGGGACAGGGGGTTCCTATGGCTACACCTTC.

The chain links TRBV19 to TRBJ2-1; D unclear. CDR1 is LNHDA and CDR2 is SQIVND in the germline V gene (reference sequence). The CDR3 is 15 amino acids. V was clipped by 1 base and J by 0 bases, with 7 bases between them. This chain's CDR3 is CASSIADSSYNEQFF. For the CDR3, the DNA is TGTGCCAGTAGTATAGCCGATAGCTCCTACAATGAGCAGTTCTTC.

There are a few counts of this clone. Here the CDR3 reads CASSARESGRSGELFF. As DNA, the CDR3 is TGTGCCAGCAGCGCCAGGGAAAGCGGGAGGAGCGGGGAGCTGTTTTTT. The chain carries TRBV9 and TRBJ2-2; 9 bases align to TRBD2. The CDR3 runs to 16 residues. V lost 3 bases to trimming and J lost 7 bases; unmatched junction nucleotides: 10. Germline CDR1 and CDR2: SGDLS and YYNGEE. Together with reference TRBV9 and TRBJ2-2, the CDR3 gives the full variable domain: DSGVTQTPKHLITATGQRVTLRCSPRSGDLSVYWYQQSLDQGLQFLIQYYNGEERAKGNILERFSAQQFPDLHSELNLSSLELGDSALYFCASSARESGRSGELFFGEGSRLTVL.

The chain combines TRBV11-3 with TRBJ1-5, with TRBD1 identical over 8 bases. The V gene end was trimmed by 0 bases and the J gene end by 5 bases; junction bases not matched to a gene: 12. Germline V lookup: CDR1 SGHNT, CDR2 YENEEA. The CDR3 is 18 amino acids. The CDR3 DNA reads TGTGCCAGCAGCTTAGAGTATCAGTGGGACAGGATTCATCAGCCCCAGCATTTT. Amino acid sequence: CASSLEYQWDRIHQPQHF.

The rearrangement uses TRBV25-1 and TRBJ2-1; D is possibly TRBD1 (6 bases). CDR1 and CDR2 (germline): MGHDK, SYGVNS. This CDR3 is built from 12 residues. Trimming removed 2 bases at V and 10 bases at J, with 9 bases between. The CDR3 sequence: CASSEQGTEQFF. The CDR3 nucleotides read TGTGCCAGCAGTGAACAAGGGACAGAGCAGTTCTTC. The variable domain in full, completed from reference TRBV25-1 and TRBJ2-1, reads EADIYQTPRYLVIGTGKKITLECSQTMGHDKMYWYQQDPGMELHLIHYSYGVNSTEKGDLSSESTVSRIRTEHFPLTLESARPSHTSQYLCASSEQGTEQFFGPGTRLTVL.

This rearrangement joins TRBV7-9 to TRBJ1-4, with TRBD1 matching over 7 bases. The germline V gene has CDR1 SEHNR and CDR2 FQNEAQ (reference sequence). With V trimmed by 2 bases and J by 8 bases, 5 bases remained unmatched. This CDR3 has 14 residues. In nucleotides, the CDR3 is TGTGCCAGCAGCTTAAGGGGGCAAGGAGAAAAACTGTTTTTT. Its protein is CASSLRGQGEKLFF.

This rearrangement joins TRBV21-1 to TRBJ1-6. TRBV21-1 is shown as a pseudogene. This CDR3 is built from 16 residues. CDR3 nucleotides: TGTGCCAGCAGCAAAGAAGAGGGGAGGACGAATTCACCCCTCCACTTT. It yields the protein CASSKEEGRTNSPLHF.

The chain is built from TRBV28 and TRBJ2-1, with 10 bases matching TRBD1. CDR1 and CDR2 from the germline V gene are MDHEN and SYDVKM. V trimming: 2 bases; J trimming: 7 bases; junction bases outside the gene matches: 14. The CDR3 loop spans 18 amino acids. The CDR3 nucleotides read TGTGCCAGCAGTTTAAAAGGTCTCCGGGACAGGGGAAGAAATGAGCAGTTCTTC. It yields the protein CASSLKGLRDRGRNEQFF. Based on the CDR3 plus reference TRBV28 and TRBJ2-1, the full variable domain is DVKVTQSSRYLVKRTGEKVFLECVQDMDHENMFWYRQDPGLGLRLIYFSYDVKMKEKGDIPEGYSVSREKKERFSLILESASTNQTSMYLCASSLKGLRDRGRNEQFFGPGTRLTVL.

The chain carries TRBV10-3 and TRBJ2-2; tentative D call: TRBD2 (5 bases). There are 11 residues in the CDR3. Germline values: CDR1 ENHRY, CDR2 SYGVKD. Trimming cost V 6 bases and J 6 bases, with 5 bases left between them. Written as DNA, the CDR3 is TGTGCCATCAGACTAGCCGGGGAGCTGTTTTTT. The encoded protein is CAIRLAGELFF.

This chain uses TRBV3-1 (or the pseudogene TRBV3-2) with TRBJ1-6; 10 positions agree with TRBD1. Germline loops: CDR1 LGHDT, CDR2 YNNKEL (reference sequence). Losses at the gene ends were 8 bases for V and 9 bases for J; bases not matched to a gene: 4. This CDR3 is 13 amino acids long. CDR3 sequence reads: CASLGQGGSPLHF. For the CDR3, the DNA is TGTGCCAGCCTCGGACAGGGGGGTTCACCCCTCCACTTT.

The gene calls are TRBV15 and TRBJ2-7; tentative D call: TRBD1 (5 bases). This CDR3 spans 14 amino acids. Trimming removed 0 bases from V and 4 bases from J, with 10 bases in between. Germline values: CDR1 LNHNV, CDR2 YYDKDF (reference sequence). In DNA form, the CDR3 reads TGTGCCACCAGCAGAGACAGGGTTGGGTACGAGCAGTACTTC. Translated, it gives CATSRDRVGYEQYF.

The V and J genes are TRBV19 and TRBJ2-5, with D possibly TRBD2 on 5 matching bases. The length of the CDR3 is 16 residues. Trimming removed 6 bases at V and 4 bases at J, with 21 bases between. Germline V lookup: CDR1 LNHDA, CDR2 SQIVND (reference sequence). CDR3 nucleotide sequence: TGTGCCAGTAGCCCGGAGAGAGACGAGGGCCGAGAGACCCAGTACTTC. Translated, it gives CASSPERDEGRETQYF.

The chain joins TRBV6-2 or TRBV6-3 to TRBJ2-1; a possible D gene is TRBD2 (5 bases). Per the germline V gene, CDR1 is MNHEY and CDR2 is SVGEGT. Trimming shortened V by 2 bases and J by 5 bases, and 10 bases separated the two germline ends. The CDR3 is made up of 14 amino acids. CDR3 nucleotide sequence: TGTGCCAGCAGTTACAGAGGGTTCCACAATGAGCAGTTCTTC. It is translated as CASSYRGFHNEQFF.

The chain carries TRBV7-8 and TRBJ1-5; D is ambiguous. The germline V gene has CDR1 SGHVS and CDR2 FQNEAQ. With 4 bases removed from V and 0 bases from J, the gap between germline ends came to 10 bases. The CDR3 is 15 amino acids. The CDR3 loop is CASSSPGFSNQPQHF. The CDR3 DNA is TGTGCCAGCAGCTCCCCGGGATTTAGCAATCAGCCCCAGCATTTT.

The V call is TRBV30, the J call TRBJ1-4; 11 bases agree with TRBD1. V dropped 2 bases and J dropped 8; count of bases not matched to a gene: 16. Germline V gives CDR1 GTSNPN, CDR2 SVGIG (reference sequence). This CDR3 spans 18 amino acids. CDR3 loop: CAWSSRAGQGGFGEKLFF. CDR3 DNA sequence: TGTGCCTGGAGTAGTAGAGCGGGACAGGGGGGTTTTGGGGAAAAACTGTTTTTT.